The present entry profiles one TCR beta chain with its context. These data are taken from a study of T cell repertoires in cytomegalovirus infection. TCRdb recomputed calls from the reads with MiXCR, one row per CDR3 protein. The data show approximately 750,000 distinct CDR3 sequences, under 40% seen once. Germline V CDR1 and CDR2: GTSNPN, SVGIG (reference sequence). The V and J ends lost 4 bases and 4 bases, in that order; junction bases with no gene match: 5. This CDR3 has 13 residues. The chain employs TRBV30 and TRBJ1-1, with 8 bases identical to TRBD1. The sequence came from a human donor in good health (CMV status not recorded). Some clones in this sample may be carry-over from other donors' samples. Input material: PBMCs. The CDR3 reads CAWKGTGGTEAFF. The CDR3 coding sequence is TGTGCCTGGAAAGGGACAGGAGGCACTGAAGCTTTCTTT. The variable domain in full, with the rest retrieved from reference TRBV30 and TRBJ1-1, is SQTIHQWPATLVQPVGSPLSLECTVEGTSNPNLYWYRQAAGRGLQLLFYSVGIGQISSEVPQNLSASRPQDRQFILSSKKLLLSDSGFYLCAWKGTGGTEAFFGQGTRLTVV.